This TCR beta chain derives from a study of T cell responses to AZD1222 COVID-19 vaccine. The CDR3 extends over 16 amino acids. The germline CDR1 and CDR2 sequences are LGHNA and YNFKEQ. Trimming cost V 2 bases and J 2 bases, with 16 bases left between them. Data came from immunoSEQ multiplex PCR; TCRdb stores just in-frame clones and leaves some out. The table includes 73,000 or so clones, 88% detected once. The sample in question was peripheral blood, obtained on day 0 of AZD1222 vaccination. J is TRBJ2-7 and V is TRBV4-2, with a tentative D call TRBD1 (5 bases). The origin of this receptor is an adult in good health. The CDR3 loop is CASSQTQGTNPYEQYF. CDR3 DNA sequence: TGTGCCAGCAGCCAAACTCAGGGAACTAACCCCTACGAGCAGTACTTC.